A selection of T cell receptor beta chains follows, all from one sample in a study of blood T cell repertoires in COVID-19. Only in-frame clones appear in the TCRdb table, and some are missing; sequencing was by immunoSEQ multiplex PCR. This sample has 250,000 to 300,000 clones, with around 80% found just once. Sequences were obtained from peripheral blood. The receptors originated from an older man with acute or convalescent COVID-19. Each CDR3 is given with its conserved first and last residue. D genes are given only for firm matches. Rows may omit the clone size; those that give it use once, few, many or a size class.

V gene	D gene	J gene	clone size	CDR3 protein	CDR3 DNA
TRBV11-2	.	TRBJ2-7	.	CASSPGQLSSYEQYF	TGTGCCAGCAGCCCAGGACAGCTGAGCTCCTACGAGCAGTACTTC
TRBV19	TRBD1	TRBJ2-3	few	CASSSRDRYTDTQYF	TGTGCCAGTAGTTCCCGGGACAGGTACACAGATACGCAGTATTTT
TRBV29-1	.	TRBJ2-7	.	CSVSGTAFYEQYF	TGCAGCGTCTCCGGGACTGCCTTCTACGAGCAGTACTTC
TRBV4-1	TRBD2	TRBJ2-1	.	CASSQESLAGGPSYNEQFF	TGCGCCAGCAGCCAAGAATCACTAGCGGGGGGGCCAAGCTACAATGAGCAGTTCTTC
TRBV5-4	.	TRBJ1-2	.	CASSLVGGDRYTF	TGTGCCAGCAGCTTGGTAGGGGGGGATCGCTACACCTTC
TRBV6-2/TRBV6-3	TRBD2	TRBJ2-3	.	CASSPGLAPTDTQYF	TGTGCCAGCAGTCCGGGACTAGCGCCCACAGATACGCAGTATTTT
TRBV18	.	TRBJ1-4	once	CASSPGRREKLFF	TGTGCCAGCTCACCTGGTCGGCGGGAAAAACTGTTTTTT
TRBV27	TRBD2	TRBJ2-7	.	CASSPRTSGRDYEQYF	TGTGCCAGCAGTCCTCGGACTAGCGGGAGGGACTACGAGCAGTACTTC
TRBV24-1	TRBD2	TRBJ2-7	.	CATSVVSGGPLKQYF	TGTGCCACCAGTGTTGTTAGCGGGGGGCCCCTCAAGCAGTACTTC
TRBV14	.	TRBJ2-5	.	CASSLGPRETQYF	TGTGCCAGCAGCCTTGGCCCTCGAGAGACCCAGTACTTC
TRBV24-1	TRBD1	TRBJ2-7	.	CATSPGQGLDEQYF	TGTGCCACCAGTCCGGGACAGGGGTTAGACGAGCAGTACTTC
TRBV24-1	.	TRBJ1-1	.	CATSVGGLGEGTEAFF	TGTGCCACCAGTGTTGGGGGGCTGGGGGAGGGCACTGAAGCTTTCTTT
TRBV7-9	.	TRBJ1-4	.	CASSLAQGNEKLFF	TGTGCCAGCAGCTTAGCCCAGGGTAATGAAAAACTGTTTTTT
TRBV29-1	.	TRBJ2-7	.	CSVERGAGARYEQYF	TGCAGCGTTGAACGAGGGGCGGGGGCCCGCTACGAGCAGTACTTC
TRBV19	TRBD1	TRBJ1-5	.	CASRTGGRSNQPQHF	TGTGCCAGTAGGACAGGGGGCAGGAGCAATCAGCCCCAGCATTTT
TRBV9	.	TRBJ2-1	.	CASSVEGGSSYNEQFF	TGTGCCAGCAGCGTAGAGGGGGGGAGCTCCTACAATGAGCAGTTCTTC
TRBV27	.	TRBJ2-1	many	CASSTGSRPGNEQFF	TGTGCCAGCAGTACAGGGAGTAGGCCAGGGAATGAGCAGTTCTTC
TRBV4-2	.	TRBJ2-3	.	CASSQTTTDTQYF	TGTGCCAGCAGCCAAACAACTACCGATACGCAGTATTTT
TRBV6-5	TRBD2	TRBJ2-2	.	CASSYALAANTGELFF	TGTGCCAGCAGTTACGCCCTAGCGGCGAACACCGGGGAGCTGTTTTTT
TRBV30	.	TRBJ2-5	.	CAWSVPSGSQYF	TGTGCCTGGAGTGTACCCTCAGGCTCGCAGTACTTC
TRBV19	.	TRBJ1-5	few	CASSIPEGPQHF	TGTGCCAGTAGTATTCCCGAGGGGCCCCAGCATTTT
TRBV5-6	.	TRBJ2-1	.	CASSPGPVGGKGEQFF	TGTGCCAGCAGCCCGGGCCCCGTGGGCGGGAAGGGTGAGCAGTTCTTC
TRBV29-1	TRBD1	TRBJ2-5	.	CAFGQGGQETQYF	TGCGCGTTTGGACAGGGGGGACAAGAGACCCAGTACTTC
TRBV6-6	TRBD1	TRBJ2-2	.	CASRGTGNAYTGELFF	TGTGCCAGCAGGGGGACAGGGAATGCCTACACCGGGGAGCTGTTTTTT
TRBV7-7	.	TRBJ2-5	.	CASSTSRGETQYF	TGTGCCAGCAGCACCTCGAGGGGGGAGACCCAGTACTTC
TRBV12-2	.	TRBJ2-3	.	CASRLAPSGSTDTQYF	TGTGCAAGTCGCTTAGCTCCTAGCGGGAGCACAGATACGCAGTATTTT
TRBV20-1	TRBD2	TRBJ2-7	once	CSASGSGRNSYEQYF	TGCAGTGCTAGTGGTAGCGGGAGGAACTCCTACGAGCAGTACTTC
TRBV5-4	.	TRBJ1-1	.	CASHQDRNTEAFF	TGTGCCAGCCATCAGGACAGGAACACTGAAGCTTTCTTT
TRBV28	TRBD1	TRBJ1-2	.	CASSLVMRQGAGGYTF	TGTGCCAGCAGTTTAGTAATGCGACAGGGGGCGGGTGGCTACACCTTC
TRBV15	.	TRBJ2-6	once	CATTGTWGAGAKGANVLTF	TGTGCCACCACCGGAACCTGGGGGGCGGGAGCCAAAGGGGCCAACGTCCTGACTTTC
TRBV24-1	.	TRBJ2-7	.	CATSDLLARGLRVQYF	TGTGCCACCAGTGATTTGCTGGCTAGAGGCCTACGAGTGCAGTACTTC
TRBV4-1	TRBD1	TRBJ2-1	once	CASSPWGPDRGNMNEQFF	TGCGCCAGCAGCCCCTGGGGCCCGGACAGGGGGAATATGAATGAGCAGTTCTTC
TRBV9	.	TRBJ2-7	.	CASSPMSSSYEQYF	TGTGCCAGCAGCCCGATGTCTAGCTCCTACGAGCAGTACTTC
TRBV5-4	.	TRBJ2-3	.	CASSLGSRPTDTQYF	TGTGCCAGCAGCTTGGGGAGCAGACCTACAGATACGCAGTATTTT
TRBV3-1/TRBV3-2	TRBD2	TRBJ2-7	.	CASSQHPGGSREQYF	TGTGCCAGCAGCCAACACCCGGGGGGAAGCCGGGAGCAGTACTTC
TRBV3-1/TRBV3-2	TRBD2	TRBJ2-5	once	CASSQEGLAEWETQYF	TGTGCCAGCAGCCAGGAGGGACTAGCGGAGTGGGAGACCCAGTACTTC
TRBV24-1	TRBD2	TRBJ2-5	.	CATSDGRGLAGFETQYF	TGTGCCACCAGTGATGGACGGGGACTAGCGGGATTCGAGACCCAGTACTTC
TRBV7-2	.	TRBJ2-2	.	CASSLLGGQNTGELFF	TGTGCCAGCAGCTTATTGGGGGGTCAGAACACCGGGGAGCTGTTTTTT
TRBV2	.	TRBJ1-1	.	CASSEAGGGTEAFF	TGTGCCAGCAGTGAAGCAGGGGGGGGAACTGAAGCTTTCTTT
TRBV27	.	TRBJ1-6	.	CASSYRDNSPLHF	TGTGCCAGCAGTTATCGGGATAATTCACCCCTCCACTTT
TRBV19	TRBD1	TRBJ1-1	few	CASSMLGQGNTEAFF	TGTGCCAGTAGTATGTTGGGACAGGGAAACACTGAAGCTTTCTTT
TRBV29-1	TRBD2	TRBJ2-2	.	CSVPRTSGRDTGELFF	TGCAGCGTTCCCCGGACTAGCGGTAGGGACACCGGGGAGCTGTTTTTT
TRBV12-5	.	TRBJ2-1	.	CASGQSNLGVEQFF	TGTGCTAGTGGTCAATCAAACCTAGGGGTTGAGCAGTTCTTC
TRBV6-1	.	TRBJ1-4	.	CASSERGRGEKLFF	TGTGCCAGCAGTGAACGTGGGAGGGGGGAAAAACTGTTTTTT
TRBV7-9	.	TRBJ2-5	.	CASSWTGSRETQYF	TGTGCCAGCAGCTGGACCGGGAGTAGAGAGACCCAGTACTTC
TRBV6-5	.	TRBJ1-2	.	CASSYSNALNYGYTF	TGTGCCAGCAGTTATTCAAACGCGCTTAACTATGGCTACACCTTC
TRBV5-1	TRBD2	TRBJ2-7	.	CASSTRTSGLSYEQYF	TGCGCCAGCAGCACCCGGACTAGCGGCCTCTCCTACGAGCAGTACTTC
TRBV19	TRBD1	TRBJ2-2	.	CASSIGGQRTGELFF	TGTGCCAGTAGTATTGGGGGACAGCGGACCGGGGAGCTGTTTTTT
TRBV7-2	.	TRBJ2-2	.	CASSAPPWRTGELFF	TGTGCCAGCAGCGCCCCACCGTGGAGGACCGGGGAGCTGTTTTTT
TRBV24-1	.	TRBJ2-3	.	CATSERRPLRDTQYF	TGTGCCACCAGTGAGCGGAGACCCCTTCGCGATACGCAGTATTTT
TRBV2	.	TRBJ1-4	once	CASSFSRTNEKLFF	TGTGCCAGCAGTTTCAGTCGCACTAATGAAAAACTGTTTTTT
TRBV3-1/TRBV3-2	.	TRBJ1-2	.	CASRNLGFQGNYGYTF	TGTGCCAGCAGAAATCTAGGGTTTCAGGGAAACTATGGCTACACCTTC
TRBV5-1	.	TRBJ1-1	.	CASSRNPGDTEAFF	TGCGCCAGCAGCCGTAATCCCGGGGACACTGAAGCTTTCTTT
TRBV18	TRBD1	TRBJ1-2	.	CASSTTQGALGYGYTF	TGTGCCAGCTCAACGACTCAGGGGGCACTCGGGTATGGCTACACCTTC
TRBV27	TRBD1	TRBJ1-2	.	CASSLGTVGYGYTF	TGTGCCAGCAGTTTAGGGACAGTGGGCTATGGCTACACCTTC
TRBV18	TRBD1	TRBJ2-7	.	CASSQQGYEQYF	TGTGCCAGCTCACAACAGGGGTACGAGCAGTACTTC
TRBV7-2	TRBD1	TRBJ2-2	.	CASSRRTGANTGELFF	TGTGCCAGCAGTCGGCGGACAGGGGCGAACACCGGGGAGCTGTTTTTT